Listed below are T cell receptor beta chains from one sample, sequenced in a study of human T cells and chemical hapten exposure. TCRdb called the RACE reads again in MiXCR, with one record for every CDR3 protein. The sample shows about 140,000 distinct CDR3 sequences, approximately 10% of them seen only once. The source was whole blood, collected in connection with sensitization to the hapten diphenylcyclopropenone (DPC). The receptors stem from a woman aged 50 to 60 with alopecia areata. Some clones in this sample may be carry-over from other donors' samples. Both conserved end residues are trimmed from each CDR3. A D gene is named only where the DNA matches it firmly.

>TRBV11-1|TRBD1|11|TRBJ2-5
ASSLGGTGTQY
>TRBV28|-|16|TRBJ2-6
ASSLEGRGAVGANVLT
>TRBV27|-|15|TRBJ2-7
ASSLSLAGANSYEQY
>TRBV7-2|-|12|TRBJ1-2
ASSLAGGSNGYT
>TRBV5-1|-|13|TRBJ1-6
ASSFRDPLNSPLH
>TRBV28|TRBD1|13|TRBJ1-1
ASSTPTGAGTEAF
>TRBV21-1|-|14|TRBJ2-7
ASSSSAGKPTYEQY
>TRBV6-5|-|10|TRBJ1-1
ASGARNAEAF
>TRBV30|-|11|TRBJ2-5
AWSVTRGETQY
>TRBV30|TRBD2|13|TRBJ2-7
AWSRVAGPSYEQY
>TRBV18|TRBD1|15|TRBJ2-2
ASSPGQGALGTGELF
>TRBV7-2|TRBD1|13|TRBJ2-2
ASSSGGVNTGELF
>TRBV12-3/TRBV12-4|TRBD1|12|TRBJ1-6
ASRYGQGNSPLH
>TRBV7-9|-|12|TRBJ2-3
VSRRGWGTDTQY
>TRBV15|TRBD2|16|TRBJ2-1
ATSRGLAGGVSYNEQF
>TRBV12-3/TRBV12-4|-|12|TRBJ2-1
ASRLGAGNDEQF
>TRBV6-5|TRBD2|11|TRBJ2-1
ASRREVGNEQF
>TRBV29-1|-|12|TRBJ2-4
SVELGDGKNIQY
>TRBV12-3/TRBV12-4|-|11|TRBJ1-2
ASSSSLGGGYT
>TRBV7-9|-|15|TRBJ1-6
ASSLLPGPRQASPLH
>TRBV15|-|11|TRBJ2-1
ATSVSPTNEQF
>TRBV11-3|TRBD2|14|TRBJ2-1
ASSPFEGGSWPEQF
>TRBV29-1|-|8|TRBJ2-5
SVEGHHPS
>TRBV7-9|TRBD1|12|TRBJ1-2
ASSLEGTERGYT
>TRBV30|-|11|TRBJ1-2
AWSVGTHYGYT
>TRBV20-1|-|11|TRBJ2-2
SARIQGAGELF
>TRBV19|TRBD1|15|TRBJ1-5
ASSRSLGQYSNQPQH
>TRBV12-3/TRBV12-4|-|11|TRBJ2-5
ASGPRDTEAQY
>TRBV6-5|-|12|TRBJ1-3
ASSYSTAGNTIY
>TRBV11-3|TRBD2|15|TRBJ2-3
ASSLPPLAIRADTQY
>TRBV9|TRBD1|16|TRBJ2-6
ASSTLGQASSGANVLT
>TRBV19|-|13|TRBJ2-6
ASSSPHSGANVLT
>TRBV28|-|13|TRBJ2-2
ASSRDGAMTGELF
>TRBV10-3|TRBD1|13|TRBJ1-5
AISESGQNNQPQH
>TRBV24-1|TRBD2|14|TRBJ2-1
ATSATSGRGGDEQF
>TRBV29-1|TRBD2|12|TRBJ2-3
SVESLAGAGTQY
>TRBV5-1|-|11|TRBJ2-3
ASSLGRMDTQY
>TRBV5-1|TRBD2|14|TRBJ2-7
ASSLAGRRPPREQY
>TRBV5-1|TRBD1|14|TRBJ1-2
ASSLDPGQGYYGYT